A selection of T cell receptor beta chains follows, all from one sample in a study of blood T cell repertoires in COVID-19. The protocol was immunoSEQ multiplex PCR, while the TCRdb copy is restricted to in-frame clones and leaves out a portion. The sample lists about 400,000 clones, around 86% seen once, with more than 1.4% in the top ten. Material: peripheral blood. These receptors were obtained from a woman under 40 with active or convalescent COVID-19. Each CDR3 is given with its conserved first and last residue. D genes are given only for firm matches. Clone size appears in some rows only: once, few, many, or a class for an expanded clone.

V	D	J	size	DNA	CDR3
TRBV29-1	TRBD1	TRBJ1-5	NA	TGCAGCGTCGGACAGGGTCTTAGTCAGCCCCAGCATTTT	CSVGQGLSQPQHF
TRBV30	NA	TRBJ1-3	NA	TGTGCCTGGATCTTCGGGGGGGGACCTCGAATGGGAAACACCATATATTTT	CAWIFGGGPRMGNTIYF
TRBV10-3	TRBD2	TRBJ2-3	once	TGTGCCATCAGTGGGACTAGCGGGGGGGCAGTTGATACGCAGTATTTT	CAISGTSGGAVDTQYF
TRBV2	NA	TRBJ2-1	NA	TGTGCCAGCAGTTCCCGGGAGTACAATGAGCAGTTCTTC	CASSSREYNEQFF
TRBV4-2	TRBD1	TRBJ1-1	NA	TGTGCCAGCAGCCAAGGGACCGGGACAGGGGGCACTGAAGCTTTCTTT	CASSQGTGTGGTEAFF
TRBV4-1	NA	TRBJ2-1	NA	TGCGCCAGCAGCCCAAGAGATGTCCTAGATACTTACAATGAGCAGTTCTTC	CASSPRDVLDTYNEQFF
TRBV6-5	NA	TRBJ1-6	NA	TGTGCCATCCAGATTTATAATTCACCCCTCCACTTT	CAIQIYNSPLHF
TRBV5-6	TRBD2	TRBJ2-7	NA	TGTGCCAGCAGCATTCTAGCGGGAGGGCCGGGCGAGCAGTACTTC	CASSILAGGPGEQYF
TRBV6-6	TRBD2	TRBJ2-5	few	TGTGCCAGCAGTTGGCTAGCGGGGTCGGAGACCCAGTACTTC	CASSWLAGSETQYF
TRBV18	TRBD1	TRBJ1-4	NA	TGTGCCAGCTCACCATGGGACAGTAATGAAAAACTGTTTTTT	CASSPWDSNEKLFF
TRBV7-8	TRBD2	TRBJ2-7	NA	TGTGCCAGCAGCTTACTGGTAGGGGGACTAGAAGGGAACGAGCAGTACTTC	CASSLLVGGLEGNEQYF
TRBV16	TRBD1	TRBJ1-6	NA	TGTGCCAGCAGCCCCCAACAGGGGGGCAGTTCACCCCTCCACTTT	CASSPQQGGSSPLHF
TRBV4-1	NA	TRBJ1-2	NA	TGCGCCAGCAGCCAAGAGGGGGGGATAATTAACTATGGCTACACCTTC	CASSQEGGIINYGYTF
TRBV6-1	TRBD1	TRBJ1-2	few	TGTGCCAGCAGTGAAGTGGGACAGGGTTTGTTTAACTATGGCTACACCTTC	CASSEVGQGLFNYGYTF
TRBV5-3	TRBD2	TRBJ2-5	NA	TGTGCCAGAAGTCGGACTAGGTTCGACGGGAGTGTAAGGATGGGGGAGACCCAGTACTTC	CARSRTRFDGSVRMGETQYF
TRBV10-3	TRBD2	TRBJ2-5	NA	TGTGCCATCAGTGAGGGACTAGCGGACCAAGAGACCCAGTACTTC	CAISEGLADQETQYF
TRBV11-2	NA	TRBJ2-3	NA	TGTGCCAGCAGCTTCGGGCTTTGGGACACCACAGATACGCAGTATTTT	CASSFGLWDTTDTQYF
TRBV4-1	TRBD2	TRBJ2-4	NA	TGCGCCAGCAGCCCCGGGGGGAGCGGGGGGGCCAAAAACATTCAGTACTTC	CASSPGGSGGAKNIQYF
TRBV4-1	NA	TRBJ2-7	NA	TGCGCCAGCGAGGAGCAGTACTTC	CASEEQYF
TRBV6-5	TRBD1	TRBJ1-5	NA	TGTGCCAGCAGACCAACAGGGGGCGTCAATCAGCCCCAGCATTTT	CASRPTGGVNQPQHF
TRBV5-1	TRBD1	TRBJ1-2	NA	TGCGCCAGCAGCTTGAGGCAGGGGGATGGCTACACCTTC	CASSLRQGDGYTF
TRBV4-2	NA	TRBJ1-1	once	TGTGCCAGCAGCCAAGATCACGACTCGAGCACTGAAGCTTTCTTT	CASSQDHDSSTEAFF